This T cell receptor (beta chain) was retrieved from a study of blood T cell repertoires in COVID-19. The wider study: Sites in the United States, Italy and Spain provided acute and convalescent COVID-19 samples.

As processed by the authors: Scientists estimated how many nucleated cells there were by amplifying reference gene primers. Produced via immunoSEQ multiplex PCR; TCRdb's table is partial and in-frame only. That table furnishes V, J and clone size, whereas the DNA furnished D and trimming. This sample has about 100,000 clones; more than 75% occur once, and the top ten carry 9.5% to 15%. This CDR3 contains 14 residues. V shed 4 bases and J 5 bases; nucleotides not matched to a gene: 6. CDR1 is LNHDA and CDR2 is SQIVND in the germline V gene (reference sequence). What was sequenced was peripheral blood. V gene TRBV19 combines with J gene TRBJ2-7; 9 nucleotides match TRBD1. This clonotype was sampled from a human donor in a cohort sampled during active COVID-19. CDR3 sequence reads: CASSRGQGIHEQYF. For the CDR3, the DNA is TGTGCCAGTAGTAGAGGACAGGGGATTCACGAGCAGTACTTC.